This T cell receptor (beta chain) was sequenced in a study of blood T cell repertoires in COVID-19 (dated by TCRdb to the early 2020s). About the study as a whole: Samples covering the acute and convalescent phases of COVID-19 were provided by collaborators in the United States, Italy and Spain. The material from the prospective study consisted of cDNA or gDNA derived from T cells, B-cell-depleted T cells, or PBMCs. The dataset comprised deeply sampled blood TCRbeta repertoires from subjects exposed to, actively infected with, or recovered from COVID-19. The repertoires were made available in a free public database intended to serve as a resource for research on the immune response to SARS-CoV-2. The samples were drawn from two sources: the first 160 participants of the ongoing ImmuneRACE study, and 1,000 to 1,500 subjects contributed by 6 global collaborators. A de-identified subject ID, COVID-19 status, age in years and sex were almost always included in the sample metadata. HLA class I and class II types, where available, came from metadata supplied by the sample provider rather than from assay-based typing. What the authors observed across the whole study: The quantity of clinical and demographic metadata differed by source and by participant and was supplied without curation.

TCRbeta CDR3 regions were amplified from genomic DNA using the immunoSEQ Assay, a bias-controlled multiplex PCR. Processing in the source paper ran as follows. The number of nucleated cells in each sample was estimated by amplification of reference gene primers within the assay. Sequence reads were collapsed and filtered to measure the absolute abundance of every unique TCRbeta CDR3 rearrangement. For each sample, productive Simpson clonality was calculated as the square root of Simpson's diversity index across productive rearrangements. The source is immuneACCESS, and TCRdb retained only in-frame sequences with V and J called. Part of the clones is not carried over; for the studies checked, unresolved V genes explain less than half of this, and the remainder is unexplained. That table furnishes V, J and clone size, whereas the DNA furnished D and trimming. The sample table shows some 250,000 clones, and approximately 89% are seen once. 4% of the sample comes from the top ten.

In the prospective study, participants were roughly 18 to 100 years old, resided in 25 or so geographic areas of the United States, and were enrolled through a virtual design. In the prospective study, cohorts were assigned on the basis of participant-reported clinical history obtained from a screening survey and a study questionnaire. Mobile phlebotomists in the prospective study collected whole blood, serum and a nasopharyngeal or oropharyngeal swab from every participant. Over a 2-month period, participants in the prospective study had the option of providing additional blood draws and questionnaires. Prospective study blood samples were shipped either frozen or at room temperature before DNA extraction. Concerning this clone: Its antigen has not been determined. Base-call qualities are not available, and no considerably larger clone is one nucleotide away.

The sequence derives from a woman aged 30 to 39 with acute COVID-19. The sample comprised PBMCs or T cells enriched from blood (not recorded which).

The DNA reads TGTGCCAGCAGCCAGAGGGACACCATATATTTT. This translates into CASSQRDTIYF. The V gene is TRBV3-1 (or the pseudogene TRBV3-2) and the J gene is TRBJ1-3; a confident D gene designation cannot be given. Per the germline V gene (reference sequence), LGHDT is the CDR1 and YNNKEL is the CDR2. CDR3 length: 11 amino acids, cysteine to phenylalanine. The sequence is cut down to CDR3 DNA, 33 bases in frame from base 1. Trimming takes 3 bases from V and 8 bases from J, and the germline ends sit 5 bases apart.